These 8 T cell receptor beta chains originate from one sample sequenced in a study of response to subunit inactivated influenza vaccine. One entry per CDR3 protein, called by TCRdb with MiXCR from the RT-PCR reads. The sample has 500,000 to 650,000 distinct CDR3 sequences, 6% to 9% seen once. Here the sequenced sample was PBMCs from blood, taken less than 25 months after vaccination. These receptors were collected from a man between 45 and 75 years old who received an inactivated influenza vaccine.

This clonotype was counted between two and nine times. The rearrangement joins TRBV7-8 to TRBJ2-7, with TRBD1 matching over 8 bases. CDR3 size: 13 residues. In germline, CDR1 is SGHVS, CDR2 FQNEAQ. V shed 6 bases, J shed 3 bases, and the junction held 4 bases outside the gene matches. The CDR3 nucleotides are TGTGCCAGCAGGTTTACAGGGGGCTACGAGCAGTACTTC. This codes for CASRFTGGYEQYF.

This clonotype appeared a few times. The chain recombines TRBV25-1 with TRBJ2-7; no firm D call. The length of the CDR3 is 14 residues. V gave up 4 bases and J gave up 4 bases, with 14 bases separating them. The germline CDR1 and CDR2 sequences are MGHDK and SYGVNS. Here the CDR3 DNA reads TGTGCCAGCAGTGGGCCCTCTACCCGTTACGAGCAGTACTTC. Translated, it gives CASSGPSTRYEQYF.

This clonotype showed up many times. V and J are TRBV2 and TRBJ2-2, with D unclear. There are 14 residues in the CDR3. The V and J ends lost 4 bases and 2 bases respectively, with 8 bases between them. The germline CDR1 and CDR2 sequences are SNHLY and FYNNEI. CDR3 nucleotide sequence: TGTGCCAGCAGTGGGGAAGAAAACACCGGGGAGCTGTTTTTT. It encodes CASSGEENTGELFF.

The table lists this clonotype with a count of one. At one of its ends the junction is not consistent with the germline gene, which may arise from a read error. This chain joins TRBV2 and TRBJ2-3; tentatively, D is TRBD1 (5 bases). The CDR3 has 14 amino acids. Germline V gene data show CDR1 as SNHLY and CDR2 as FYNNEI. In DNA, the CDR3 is TGCGCCAGCAATCGACAGACTTTCACAGATACGCAGTATTTT. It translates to CASNRQTFTDTQYF.

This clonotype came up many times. CDR3: CSARREGATQYF. The DNA of the CDR3 is TGCAGTGCTAGGCGGGAGGGGGCTACGCAGTATTTT. The chain carries TRBV20-1 and TRBJ2-3; 9 nucleotides line up with TRBD2. In germline, CDR1 is DFQATT, CDR2 SNEGSKA (reference sequence). CDR3 length equals 12 residues. Unmatched junction bases numbered 3, after V lost 3 bases and J lost 8 bases.

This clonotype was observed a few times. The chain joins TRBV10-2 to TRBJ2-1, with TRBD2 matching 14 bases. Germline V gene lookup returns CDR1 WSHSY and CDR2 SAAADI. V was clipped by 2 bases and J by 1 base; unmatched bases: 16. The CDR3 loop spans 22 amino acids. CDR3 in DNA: TGCGCCAGCAGTGAGCCCCCGGGACTAGCGGGGGCCCTCGAAGGGTCCTACAATGAGCAGTTCTTC. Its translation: CASSEPPGLAGALEGSYNEQFF.

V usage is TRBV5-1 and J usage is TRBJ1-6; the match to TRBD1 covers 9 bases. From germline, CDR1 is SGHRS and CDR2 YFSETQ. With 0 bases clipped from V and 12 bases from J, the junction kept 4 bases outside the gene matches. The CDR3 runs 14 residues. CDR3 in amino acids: CASSLGQGEGPLHF. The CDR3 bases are TGCGCCAGCAGCTTGGGACAGGGGGAAGGACCCCTCCACTTT.

CDR3 coding DNA: TGTGCCAGCAGAGTTGGGGTACAGCTCGCAACTAATGAAAAACTGTTTTTT. It translates to CASRVGVQLATNEKLFF. The chain recombines TRBV11-2 with TRBJ1-4; D not certain. Looked up from germline, CDR1 is SGHAT and CDR2 is FQNNGV. This CDR3 contains 17 residues. V lost 6 bases and J 0 bases, leaving 17 bases between the germline ends.